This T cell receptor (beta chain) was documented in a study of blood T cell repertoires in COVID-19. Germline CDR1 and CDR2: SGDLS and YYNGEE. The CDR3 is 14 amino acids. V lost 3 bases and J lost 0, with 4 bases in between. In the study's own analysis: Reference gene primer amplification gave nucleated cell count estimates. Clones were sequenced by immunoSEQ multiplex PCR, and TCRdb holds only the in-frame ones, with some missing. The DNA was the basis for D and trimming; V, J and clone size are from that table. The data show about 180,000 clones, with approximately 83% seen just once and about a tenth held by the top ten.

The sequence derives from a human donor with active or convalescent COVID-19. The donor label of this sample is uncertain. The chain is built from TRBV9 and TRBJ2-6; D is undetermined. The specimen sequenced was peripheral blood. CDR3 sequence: CASSAVSGANVLTF. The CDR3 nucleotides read TGTGCCAGCAGCGCCGTCTCTGGGGCCAACGTCCTGACTTTC.